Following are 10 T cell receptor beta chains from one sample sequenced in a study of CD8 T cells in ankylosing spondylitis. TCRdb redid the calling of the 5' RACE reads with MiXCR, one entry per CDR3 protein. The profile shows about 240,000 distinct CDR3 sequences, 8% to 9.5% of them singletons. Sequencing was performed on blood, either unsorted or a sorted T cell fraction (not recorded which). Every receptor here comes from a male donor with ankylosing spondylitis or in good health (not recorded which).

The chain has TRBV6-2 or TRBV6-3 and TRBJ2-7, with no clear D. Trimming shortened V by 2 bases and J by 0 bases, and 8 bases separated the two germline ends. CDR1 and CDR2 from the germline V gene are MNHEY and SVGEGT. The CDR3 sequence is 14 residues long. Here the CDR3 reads CASSYPDSSYEQYF. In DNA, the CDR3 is TGTGCCAGCAGTTACCCCGATAGCTCCTACGAGCAGTACTTC.

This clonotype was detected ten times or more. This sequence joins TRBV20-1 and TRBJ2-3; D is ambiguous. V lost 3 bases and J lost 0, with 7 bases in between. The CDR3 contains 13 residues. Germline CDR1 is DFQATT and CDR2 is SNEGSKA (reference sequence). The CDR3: CSARTVSTDTQYF. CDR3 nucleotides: TGCAGTGCTAGGACCGTAAGCACAGATACGCAGTATTTT.

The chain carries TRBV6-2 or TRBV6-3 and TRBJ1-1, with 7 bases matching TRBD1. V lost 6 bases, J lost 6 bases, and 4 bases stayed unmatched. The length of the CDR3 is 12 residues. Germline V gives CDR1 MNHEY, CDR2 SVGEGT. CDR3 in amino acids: CASSSTGSEAFF. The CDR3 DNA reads TGTGCCAGCAGCTCGACAGGGTCTGAAGCTTTCTTT.

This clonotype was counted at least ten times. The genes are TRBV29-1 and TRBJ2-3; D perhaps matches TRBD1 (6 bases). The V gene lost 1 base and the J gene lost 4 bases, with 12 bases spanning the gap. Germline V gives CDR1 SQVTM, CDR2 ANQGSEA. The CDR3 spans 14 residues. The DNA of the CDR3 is TGCAGCGTTGAAGCTCAGGGGAGCCCAGATACGCAGTATTTT. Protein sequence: CSVEAQGSPDTQYF.

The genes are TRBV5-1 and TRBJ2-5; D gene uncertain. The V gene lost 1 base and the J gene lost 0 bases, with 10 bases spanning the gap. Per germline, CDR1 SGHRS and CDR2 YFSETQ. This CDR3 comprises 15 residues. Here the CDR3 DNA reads TGCGCCAGCAGCTTGCTAGGGCGATACCAAGAGACCCAGTACTTC. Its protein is CASSLLGRYQETQYF.

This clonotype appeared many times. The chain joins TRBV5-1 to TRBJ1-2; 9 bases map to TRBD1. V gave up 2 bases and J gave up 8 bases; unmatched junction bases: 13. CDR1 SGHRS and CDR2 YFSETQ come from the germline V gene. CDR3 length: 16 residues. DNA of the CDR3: TGCGCCAGCAGCTTCAGTCCGGGACAGGGAAGGGACGGCTACACCTTC. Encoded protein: CASSFSPGQGRDGYTF.

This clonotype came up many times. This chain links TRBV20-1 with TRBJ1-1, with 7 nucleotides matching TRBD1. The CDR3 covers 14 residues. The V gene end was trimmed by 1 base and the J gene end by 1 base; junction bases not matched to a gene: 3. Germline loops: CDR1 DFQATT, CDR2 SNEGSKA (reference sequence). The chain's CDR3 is CSARGGTENTEAFF. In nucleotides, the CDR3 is TGCAGTGCTAGAGGAGGGACAGAGAACACTGAAGCTTTCTTT.

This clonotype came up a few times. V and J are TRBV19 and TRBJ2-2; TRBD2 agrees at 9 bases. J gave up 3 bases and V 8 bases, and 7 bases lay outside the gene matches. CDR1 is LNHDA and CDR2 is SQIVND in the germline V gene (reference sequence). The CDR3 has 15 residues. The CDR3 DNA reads TGTGCCAGTCAGGAGGCGGGAGGGTACACCGGGGAGCTGTTTTTT. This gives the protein CASQEAGGYTGELFF.

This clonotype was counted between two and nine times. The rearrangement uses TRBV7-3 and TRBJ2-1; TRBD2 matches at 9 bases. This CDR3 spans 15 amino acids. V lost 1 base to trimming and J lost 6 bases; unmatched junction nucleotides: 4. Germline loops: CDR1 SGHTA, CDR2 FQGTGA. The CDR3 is CASSLRPSGTNEQFF. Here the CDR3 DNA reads TGTGCCAGCAGCTTAAGGCCTAGCGGGACCAATGAGCAGTTCTTC.

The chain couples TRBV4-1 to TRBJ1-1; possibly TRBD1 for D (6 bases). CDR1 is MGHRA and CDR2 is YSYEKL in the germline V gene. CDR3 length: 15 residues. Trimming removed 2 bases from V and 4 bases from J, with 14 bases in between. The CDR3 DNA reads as TGCGCCAGCAGCCAACTACTGGGGGGCTTCACTGAAGCTTTCTTT. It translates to CASSQLLGGFTEAFF.